This entry lists 20 T cell receptor beta chains sequenced from one sample in a study of blood T cell repertoires in COVID-19. The method was immunoSEQ multiplex PCR; TCRdb's version includes in-frame clones alone and lacks a portion of them. The sample lists some 180,000 clones, approximately 80% occurring once. Sample: peripheral blood. The origin of the receptors is a woman between 40 and 55 years old with COVID-19, enrolled during active disease.

This rearrangement joins TRBV18 to TRBJ1-5; 10 bases are shared with TRBD1. Looked up from germline, CDR1 is KGHSH and CDR2 is LQKENI. Losses at the gene ends were 1 base for V and 6 bases for J; bases not matched to a gene: 3. The CDR3 is 15 residues long. In DNA form, the CDR3 reads TGTGCCAGCTCACCACAGACAGGGGGCTCTCAGCCCCAGCATTTT. Translated: CASSPQTGGSQPQHF.

This clone was observed a single time. The chain recombines TRBV7-2 with TRBJ1-5; possible D gene TRBD1, 6 bases. The germline CDR1 and CDR2 sequences are SGHTA and FQGNSA. The V end lost 5 bases, the J end lost 4 bases, and 9 bases lay between the germline ends. The CDR3 has 13 amino acids. The CDR3 DNA is TGTGCCAGCAGCCCAACAGGGAATCAGCCCCAGCATTTT. Translation gives CASSPTGNQPQHF.

This clone showed up just once. The same CDR3 is also encoded by other DNA sequences in this sample. The chain links TRBV19 to TRBJ1-1, with D perhaps TRBD1 (5 bases). The ends were cut back, 3 bases at V and 0 bases at J, with 8 bases in the middle. This CDR3 spans 14 amino acids. Germline lookup yields CDR1 LNHDA and CDR2 SQIVND (reference sequence). The CDR3 coding sequence is TGTGCCAGTAGTATTCGGGGGATGAACACTGAAGCTTTCTTT. Protein product: CASSIRGMNTEAFF. The variable domain in full, with the rest retrieved from reference TRBV19 and TRBJ1-1, is DGGITQSPKYLFRKEGQNVTLSCEQNLNHDAMYWYRQDPGQGLRLIYYSQIVNDFQKGDIAEGYSVSREKKESFPLTVTSAQKNPTAFYLCASSIRGMNTEAFFGQGTRLTVV.

The count of this clone is one. The chain carries TRBV9 and TRBJ2-1, with D possibly TRBD2 on 6 matching bases. CDR1 is SGDLS, CDR2 YYNGEE, per germline. There are 14 residues in the CDR3. V was trimmed by 2 bases and J by 7 bases, leaving 13 bases between them. In nucleotides, the CDR3 is TGTGCCAGCAGCGTTGGCGGGAACCTGAATGAGCAGTTCTTC. It encodes CASSVGGNLNEQFF.

The genes are TRBV15 and TRBJ2-3; 8 nucleotides agree with TRBD2. After removal of 0 bases from V and 5 bases from J, the junction contained 13 bases not matched to a gene. In germline, CDR1 is LNHNV, CDR2 YYDKDF (reference sequence). This CDR3 has 18 residues. The CDR3 protein is CATSRELSGTRIGDTQYF. CDR3 DNA sequence: TGTGCCACCAGCAGAGAGCTCTCCGGGACTAGGATAGGAGATACGCAGTATTTT. The variable domain in full, completed from reference TRBV15 and TRBJ2-3, reads DAMVIQNPRYQVTQFGKPVTLSCSQTLNHNVMYWYQQKSSQAPKLLFHYYDKDFNNEADTPDNFQSRRPNTSFCFLDIRSPGLGDTAMYLCATSRELSGTRIGDTQYFGPGTRLTVL.

This clone showed up just once. The V gene is TRBV9, the J gene TRBJ2-2; 8 bases line up with TRBD1. The V gene end was trimmed by 3 bases and the J gene end by 4 bases; junction bases not matched to a gene: 2. Per germline, CDR1 SGDLS and CDR2 YYNGEE. This CDR3 is built from 14 residues. CDR3 in DNA: TGTGCCAGCAGCGGGACAGGGTCCACCGGGGAGCTGTTTTTT. It yields the protein CASSGTGSTGELFF. The full variable domain, its missing parts supplied by reference TRBV9 and TRBJ2-2, is DSGVTQTPKHLITATGQRVTLRCSPRSGDLSVYWYQQSLDQGLQFLIQYYNGEERAKGNILERFSAQQFPDLHSELNLSSLELGDSALYFCASSGTGSTGELFFGEGSRLTVL.

This chain's CDR3 is CASSRTGGAFF. The CDR3 DNA is TGTGCCAGCAGCCGGACAGGGGGAGCTTTCTTT. V usage is TRBV7-9 and J usage is TRBJ1-1; 10 bases line up with TRBD1. CDR1 is SEHNR, CDR2 FQNEAQ, per germline (reference sequence). V shed 5 bases, J shed 10 bases, and the junction held 1 base outside the gene matches. The CDR3 length is 11 residues.

This clone was seen once. The genes are TRBV9 and TRBJ2-2; maybe TRBD2 (5 bases). V was shortened by 3 bases and J by 0 bases, with 6 bases between the two germline ends. The CDR3 sequence is 14 residues long. Germline V gene lookup returns CDR1 SGDLS and CDR2 YYNGEE. CDR3 protein: CASSGGTNTGELFF. The CDR3 coding sequence is TGTGCCAGCAGCGGAGGGACGAACACCGGGGAGCTGTTTTTT.

The chain is built from TRBV3-1 (or the pseudogene TRBV3-2) and TRBJ1-5; 8 bases match TRBD1. The CDR3 runs 15 residues. The V and J ends lost 4 bases and 6 bases, in that order; junction bases with no gene match: 8. Germline lookup yields CDR1 LGHDT and CDR2 YNNKEL (reference sequence). CDR3 sequence reads: CASSLSGGASQPQHF. The CDR3 nucleotides are TGTGCCAGCAGCCTCTCAGGGGGCGCGAGTCAGCCCCAGCATTTT.

The chain employs TRBV27 and TRBJ2-4; D remains unclear. The CDR3 runs 12 residues. V lost 6 bases and J lost 1, with 4 bases in between. The V gene's germline CDR1 is MNHEY and CDR2 SMNVEV (reference sequence). For the CDR3, the DNA is TGTGCCAGCAGCTCCGCCAAAAACATTCAGTACTTC. Protein sequence: CASSSAKNIQYF.

V is TRBV6-5 and J is TRBJ1-1, with D unresolved. The CDR3 is 16 amino acids. Germline V CDR1 and CDR2: MNHEY, SVGAGI. Trimming stripped 2 bases from V and 5 bases from J, with 18 bases between. In DNA, the CDR3 is TGTGCCAGCAGTTACCTCCAGACATCTTACGTGACTGAAGCTTTCTTT. Protein product: CASSYLQTSYVTEAFF.

The chain carries TRBV18 and TRBJ2-1; D remains ambiguous. The CDR3 extends over 15 amino acids. V gave up 3 bases and J gave up 0 bases, with 9 bases separating them. CDR1 is KGHSH, CDR2 LQKENI, per germline. The CDR3 sequence is CASSPQQSSYNEQFF. CDR3 sequence (DNA): TGTGCCAGCTCACCCCAACAGAGCTCCTACAATGAGCAGTTCTTC.

This clone showed up just a few times. The chain is built from TRBV5-4 and TRBJ2-1, with TRBD2 matching 7 bases. The germline CDR1 and CDR2 sequences are SGHNT and YYREEE (reference sequence). The CDR3 is 12 amino acids. J lost 13 bases, V lost 4 bases, and 8 bases had no gene match. CDR3 residues: CASSQEGGNQFF. The CDR3 bases are TGTGCCAGCAGCCAAGAGGGAGGGAATCAGTTCTTC.

This clone was found a few times. V usage is TRBV10-3 and J usage is TRBJ2-1; D ambiguous. Trimming cost V 6 bases and J 7 bases, with 13 bases left between them. In germline, CDR1 is ENHRY, CDR2 SYGVKD. The CDR3 consists of 13 residues. The CDR3 DNA reads TGTGCCATCAGACTCGAGAGCTTGAATGAGCAGTTCTTC. This sequence encodes CAIRLESLNEQFF.

The gene calls are TRBV3-1 (or the pseudogene TRBV3-2) and TRBJ1-2; TRBD1 agrees at 7 bases. V lost 2 bases to trimming and J lost 11 bases; unmatched junction nucleotides: 5. This CDR3 has 12 residues. Germline V CDR1 and CDR2: LGHDT, YNNKEL (reference sequence). This CDR3 is CASSQRTGLYTF. In nucleotides, the CDR3 is TGTGCCAGCAGCCAACGGACAGGCCTTTACACCTTC.

This chain joins TRBV28 and TRBJ1-5, with D perhaps matching TRBD1 (6 bases). The CDR3 contains 16 residues. Germline V CDR1 and CDR2: MDHEN, SYDVKM. With 5 bases removed from V and 3 bases from J, the gap between germline ends came to 17 bases. CDR3 protein: CASSEIRQVHNQPQHF. The CDR3 nucleotides read TGTGCCAGCAGTGAGATAAGACAGGTTCACAATCAGCCCCAGCATTTT.

The chain employs TRBV19 and TRBJ2-1, with D hard to call. V was cut by 5 bases and J by 10 bases, with 15 bases left in between. Per the germline V gene, CDR1 is LNHDA and CDR2 is SQIVND (reference sequence). The CDR3 runs to 13 residues. The CDR3 protein is CASSFQTYSEQFF. CDR3 in DNA: TGTGCCAGTAGTTTCCAAACTTATTCGGAGCAGTTCTTC.

This clone was seen just once. The V gene is TRBV9, the J gene TRBJ1-2, with TRBD1 matching 9 bases. The CDR3 covers 16 residues. The trim removed 0 bases at V and 2 bases at J, leaving 5 bases unmatched. CDR1 is SGDLS, CDR2 YYNGEE, per germline. CDR3 in DNA: TGTGCCAGCAGCGTAGGGGGGACAGGGTGGAACTATGGCTACACCTTC. Encoded protein: CASSVGGTGWNYGYTF.

The genes are TRBV19 and TRBJ2-3; 15 nucleotides match TRBD2. V lost 8 bases and J lost 2; bases outside the gene matches: 8. The germline V gene encodes CDR1 LNHDA and CDR2 SQIVND (reference sequence). The CDR3 totals 17 residues. The CDR3 here is CASQGLAGGQDTDTQYF. DNA for the CDR3: TGTGCCAGTCAGGGACTAGCGGGAGGCCAGGACACAGATACGCAGTATTTT.

This chain connects TRBV29-1 to TRBJ2-7; D possibly corresponds to TRBD1 (6 bases). Germline CDR1 SQVTM, CDR2 ANQGSEA. V was cut by 4 bases and J by 5 bases, with 15 bases left in between. This CDR3 contains 13 residues. The CDR3 protein is CSVVKQGSNEQYF. Here the CDR3 DNA reads TGCAGCGTTGTGAAACAGGGTAGCAACGAGCAGTACTTC.